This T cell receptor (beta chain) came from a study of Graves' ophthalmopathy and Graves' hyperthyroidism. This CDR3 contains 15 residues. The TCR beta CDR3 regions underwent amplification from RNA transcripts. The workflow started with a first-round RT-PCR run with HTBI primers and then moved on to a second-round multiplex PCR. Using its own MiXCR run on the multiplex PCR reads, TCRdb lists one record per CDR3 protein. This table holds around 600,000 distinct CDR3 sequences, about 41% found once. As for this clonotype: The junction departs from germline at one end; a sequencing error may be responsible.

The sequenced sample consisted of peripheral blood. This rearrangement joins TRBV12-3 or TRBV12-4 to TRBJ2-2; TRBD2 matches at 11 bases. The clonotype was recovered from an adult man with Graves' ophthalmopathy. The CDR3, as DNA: TGTGCCAGCATACTAGCGGGAGTAGGGACCGGGGAGCTGATTTTT. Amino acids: CASILAGVGTGELIF.